This TCR beta chain was captured by sequencing in a study of T cell repertoires in cytomegalovirus infection. V shed 4 bases and J shed 0 bases, with 12 bases lying between them. From germline, CDR1 is SEHNR and CDR2 FQNEAQ (reference sequence). The CDR3 length is 15 residues. This clonotype was seen repeatedly, ten times or more. Its target is unknown. TCRdb ran MiXCR on the reads and lists one entry per CDR3 protein. The data show approximately 340,000 distinct CDR3 sequences, 25% to 30% seen once. The chain combines TRBV7-9 with TRBJ1-2; tentatively, D is TRBD1 (5 bases). This specimen was cultured PBMCs, taken from culture after CMV antigen stimulation. The sequence derives from a human donor in good health (CMV status not recorded). Some clones in this sample may be carry-over from other donors' samples. CDR3 nucleotide sequence: TGTGCCAGCAGCTGGGGACTGAATGCTAACTATGGCTACACCTTC. Amino acid sequence: CASSWGLNANYGYTF. Full variable domain (remainder filled in from reference TRBV7-9 and TRBJ1-2): DTGVSQNPRHKITKRGQNVTFRCDPISEHNRLYWYRQTLGQGPEFLTYFQNEAQLEKSRLLSDRFSAERPKGSFSTLEIQRTEQGDSAMYLCASSWGLNANYGYTFGSGTRLTVV.